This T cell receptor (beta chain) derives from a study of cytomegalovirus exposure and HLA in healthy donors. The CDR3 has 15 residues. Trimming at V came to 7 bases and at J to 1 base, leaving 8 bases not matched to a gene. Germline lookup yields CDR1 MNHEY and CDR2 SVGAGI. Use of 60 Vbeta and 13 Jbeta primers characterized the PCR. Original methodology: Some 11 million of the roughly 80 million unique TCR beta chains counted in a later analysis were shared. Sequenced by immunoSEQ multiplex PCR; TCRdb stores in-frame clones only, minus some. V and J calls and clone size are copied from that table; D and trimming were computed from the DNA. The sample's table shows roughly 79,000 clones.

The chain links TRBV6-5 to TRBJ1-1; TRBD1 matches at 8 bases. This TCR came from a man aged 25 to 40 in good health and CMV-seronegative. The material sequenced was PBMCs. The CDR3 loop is CASKTGAGGNTEAFF. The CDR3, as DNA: TGTGCCAGCAAGACAGGGGCCGGGGGGAACACTGAAGCTTTCTTT.